Following are 12 T cell receptor beta chains from one sample sequenced in a study of molecular identifiers for immune sequencing clone quantification. One entry per CDR3 protein, called by TCRdb with MiXCR from the PCR reads. Here the sample spans 490,000 or so distinct CDR3 sequences, less than 30% being singletons. Sequencing was performed on naive CD8+ T cells from blood, with Jurkat cell RNA spiked in. Specified subset: FACS-sorted CD8+CD4-CCR7+CD45RA+ naive T cells. These receptors all stem from a human donor in good health. Some libraries in this study had Jurkat cell RNA spiked in.

This clonotype has ten or more counts. The genes are TRBV20-1 and TRBJ1-1, with TRBD1 matching 7 bases. This CDR3 is built from 14 residues. CDR1 and CDR2 from the germline V gene are DFQATT and SNEGSKA (reference sequence). Unmatched junction bases numbered 8, after V lost 7 bases and J lost 0 bases. This CDR3 reads CSVTGILMNTEAFF. The DNA for the CDR3 is TGCAGTGTGACAGGGATTCTTATGAACACTGAAGCTTTCTTT.

Ten or more counts support this clonotype. The J gene is TRBJ1-4, the V gene TRBV7-9; D unresolved. Germline assignment: CDR1 SEHNR and CDR2 FQNEAQ (reference sequence). V lost 1 base and J 0 bases, leaving 12 bases between the germline ends. This CDR3 comprises 17 residues. For the CDR3, the DNA is TGTGCCAGCAGCTTAGTTTGGGAAAGTGCAACTAATGAAAAACTGTTTTTT. Its translation: CASSLVWESATNEKLFF.

This clonotype came up once. This is likely a read error, given that the CDR3 carries no conserved phenylalanine or tryptophan at its end. The gene calls are TRBV19 and TRBJ2-7; D gene unclear. V was pared by 1 base and J by 0 bases, with 7 bases between. Germline CDR1 LNHDA, CDR2 SQIVND (reference sequence). CDR3 length equals 14 residues. The CDR3 loop reads CASSIVPNSYEQYL. The CDR3 nucleotides read TGTGCCAGTAGTATAGTTCCCAACTCCTACGAGCAGTACCTC.

Points on this clonotype: A much more abundant neighbour one base away suggests this may be a read error. The chain couples TRBV4-3 to TRBJ2-3; 7 bases map to TRBD2. CDR3 length equals 17 residues. Germline-derived CDR1 and CDR2 are LGHNA and YSLEER. Germline trimming cut 0 bases from V and 5 bases from J; bases unmatched to any gene: 11. The DNA for the CDR3 is TGCGCCAGCAGCCAAGAAAGGGCACTAGCGCACAAAGATACGCAGTATTTT. Encoded protein: CASSQERALAHKDTQYF.

This clonotype has just a few counts. The V and J genes are TRBV27 and TRBJ2-3; D is uncertain. From germline, CDR1 is MNHEY and CDR2 SMNVEV (reference sequence). The CDR3 runs to 15 residues. The germline V and J ends were trimmed by 7 bases and 1 base, with 15 bases remaining between them. CDR3 coding DNA: TGTGCCAGCAACCCCGAGTTCCGGCGCACAGATACGCAGTATTTT. This translates into CASNPEFRRTDTQYF.

This clonotype was detected ten times or more. The V gene is TRBV2, the J gene TRBJ1-5, with 12 bases fitting TRBD1. This CDR3 spans 17 amino acids. Looked up from germline, CDR1 is SNHLY and CDR2 is FYNNEI. With V trimmed by 8 bases and J by 1 base, 9 bases remained unmatched. CDR3 sequence: CASCSGQGASSNQPQHF. As DNA, the CDR3 is TGTGCCAGCTGTTCGGGACAGGGGGCTTCGAGCAATCAGCCCCAGCATTTT.

In this sample, this clonotype turned up a few times. V and J are TRBV12-3 or TRBV12-4 and TRBJ1-2, with D possibly being TRBD1 (6 bases). Trimming removed 5 bases from V and 8 bases from J, with 15 bases in between. The CDR3 runs to 13 residues. Here the CDR3 reads CASSTPGQRGYTF. CDR3 DNA sequence: TGTGCCAGCAGTACCCCCGGACAGCGCGGCTACACCTTC.

This clonotype came up a few times. V usage is TRBV6-5 and J usage is TRBJ2-3; D gene unclear. Germline V gene sequence: CDR1 MNHEY, CDR2 SVGAGI. Trimming took 0 bases from V and 5 from J, leaving 6 bases between them. This CDR3 is 13 amino acids long. The CDR3 here is CASSYSPVDTQYF. CDR3 DNA: TGTGCCAGCAGTTACTCCCCTGTAGATACGCAGTATTTT.

The chain links TRBV7-8 to TRBJ2-2, with TRBD2 matching over 7 bases. The junction had 12 bases not matched to a gene; V was cut back by 6 bases and J by 5 bases. Germline V gene lookup returns CDR1 SGHVS and CDR2 FQNEAQ. The CDR3 consists of 16 residues. As DNA, the CDR3 is TGTGCCAGCAGAACCTGGGGGGGGGTAGAAACCGGGGAGCTGTTTTTT. It translates to CASRTWGGVETGELFF.

The chain employs TRBV29-1 and TRBJ2-7; the match to TRBD1 covers 8 bases. Germline loops: CDR1 SQVTM, CDR2 ANQGSEA. The CDR3 is 12 amino acids. Trimming removed 6 bases from V and 5 bases from J; junction bases left unmatched: 6. The CDR3 sequence is CSVRSGGHEQYF. CDR3 nucleotide sequence: TGCAGCGTCCGATCAGGGGGCCACGAGCAGTACTTC.

This chain uses TRBV12-3 or TRBV12-4 with TRBJ1-1; D remains ambiguous. The CDR3 covers 15 residues. The V and J ends lost 2 bases and 2 bases respectively, with 12 bases between them. CDR3 loop: CASSLTGNANTEAFF. The CDR3 region has the DNA TGTGCCAGCAGTTTAACCGGTAACGCCAACACTGAAGCTTTCTTT.

This clonotype was observed a handful of times. The chain recombines TRBV20-1 with TRBJ1-1; D gene unclear. The CDR3 has 12 amino acids. CDR1 and CDR2 (germline): DFQATT, SNEGSKA (reference sequence). The V and J ends lost 7 bases and 0 bases respectively, with 9 bases between them. The CDR3 region has the DNA TGCAGTGGGGGTACCGTGAACACTGAAGCTTTCTTT. Encoded protein: CSGGTVNTEAFF.